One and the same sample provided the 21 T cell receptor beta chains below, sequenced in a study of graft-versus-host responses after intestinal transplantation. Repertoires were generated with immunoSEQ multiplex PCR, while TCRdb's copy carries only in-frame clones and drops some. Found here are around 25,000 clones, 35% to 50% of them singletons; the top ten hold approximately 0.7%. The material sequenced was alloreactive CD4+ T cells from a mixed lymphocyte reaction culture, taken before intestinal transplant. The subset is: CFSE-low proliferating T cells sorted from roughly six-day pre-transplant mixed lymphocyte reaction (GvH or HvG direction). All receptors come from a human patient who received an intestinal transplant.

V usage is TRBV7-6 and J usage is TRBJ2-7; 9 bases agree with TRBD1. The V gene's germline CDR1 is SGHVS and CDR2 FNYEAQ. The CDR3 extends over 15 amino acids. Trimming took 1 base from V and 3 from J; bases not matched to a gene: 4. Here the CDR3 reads CASSLGRTGVYEQYF. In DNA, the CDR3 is TGTGCCAGCAGCTTAGGACGGACAGGGGTCTACGAGCAGTACTTC. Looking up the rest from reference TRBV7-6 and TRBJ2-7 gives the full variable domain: GAGVSQSPRYKVTKRGQDVALRCDPISGHVSLYWYRQALGQGPEFLTYFNYEAQQDKSGLPNDRFSAERPEGSISTLTIQRTEQRDSAMYRCASSLGRTGVYEQYFGPGTRLTVT.

The CDR3 sequence: CASSPRTGLDSPLHF. CDR3 DNA: TGTGCCAGCAGCCCCCGGACAGGTCTAGATTCACCCCTCCACTTT. This chain links TRBV7-2 with TRBJ1-6; TRBD1 agrees at 7 bases. The CDR3 has 15 residues. CDR1 is SGHTA, CDR2 FQGNSA, per germline. The J segment lost 8 bases and the V segment lost 5 bases, leaving 9 bases of the junction unmatched.

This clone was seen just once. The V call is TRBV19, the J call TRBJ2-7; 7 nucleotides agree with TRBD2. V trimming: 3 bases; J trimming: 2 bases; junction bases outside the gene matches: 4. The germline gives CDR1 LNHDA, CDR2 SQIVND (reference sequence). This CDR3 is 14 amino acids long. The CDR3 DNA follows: TGTGCCAGTAGTATGGGAGGGGAGACCTACGAGCAGTACTTC. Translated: CASSMGGETYEQYF. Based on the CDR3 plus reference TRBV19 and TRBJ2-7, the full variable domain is DGGITQSPKYLFRKEGQNVTLSCEQNLNHDAMYWYRQDPGQGLRLIYYSQIVNDFQKGDIAEGYSVSREKKESFPLTVTSAQKNPTAFYLCASSMGGETYEQYFGPGTRLTVT.

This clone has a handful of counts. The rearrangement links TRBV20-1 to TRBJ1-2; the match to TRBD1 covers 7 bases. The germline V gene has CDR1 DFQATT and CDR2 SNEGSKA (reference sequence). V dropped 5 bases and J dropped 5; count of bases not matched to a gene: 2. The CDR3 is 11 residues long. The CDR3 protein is CSAQTGYGYTF. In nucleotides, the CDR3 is TGCAGTGCTCAGACAGGGTATGGCTACACCTTC.

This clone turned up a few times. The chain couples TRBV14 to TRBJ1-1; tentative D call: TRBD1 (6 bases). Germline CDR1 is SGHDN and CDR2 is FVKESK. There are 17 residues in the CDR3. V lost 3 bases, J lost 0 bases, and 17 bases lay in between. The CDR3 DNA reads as TGTGCCAGCAGCCAGGATATCGACAGGATGCTGAACACTGAAGCTTTCTTT. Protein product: CASSQDIDRMLNTEAFF.

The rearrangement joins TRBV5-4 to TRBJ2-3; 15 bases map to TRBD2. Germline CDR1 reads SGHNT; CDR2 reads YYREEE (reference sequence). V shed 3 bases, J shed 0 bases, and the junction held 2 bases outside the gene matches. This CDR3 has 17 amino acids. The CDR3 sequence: CASSSGTSGRSTDTQYF. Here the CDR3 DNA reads TGTGCCAGCAGCTCCGGGACTAGCGGGAGGAGCACAGATACGCAGTATTTT.

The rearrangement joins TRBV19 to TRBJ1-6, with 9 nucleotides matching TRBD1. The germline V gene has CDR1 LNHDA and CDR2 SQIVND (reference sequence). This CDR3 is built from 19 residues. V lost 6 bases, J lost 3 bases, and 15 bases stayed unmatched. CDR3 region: CASSNEFDRGNYYNSPLHF. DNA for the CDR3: TGTGCCAGTAGCAACGAATTCGACAGGGGGAATTACTATAATTCACCCCTCCACTTT.

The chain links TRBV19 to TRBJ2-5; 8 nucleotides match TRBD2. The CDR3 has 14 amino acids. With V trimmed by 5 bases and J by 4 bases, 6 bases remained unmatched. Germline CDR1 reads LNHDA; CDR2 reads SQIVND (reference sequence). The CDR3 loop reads CASSSRGDGETQYF. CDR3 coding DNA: TGTGCCAGTAGTTCGCGGGGGGATGGAGAGACCCAGTACTTC.

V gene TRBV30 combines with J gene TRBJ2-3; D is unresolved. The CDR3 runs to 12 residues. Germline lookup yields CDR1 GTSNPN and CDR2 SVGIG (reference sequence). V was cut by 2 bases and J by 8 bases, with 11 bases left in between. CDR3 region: CAWSTDLGTQYF. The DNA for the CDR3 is TGTGCCTGGAGTACCGACCTAGGTACGCAGTATTTT.

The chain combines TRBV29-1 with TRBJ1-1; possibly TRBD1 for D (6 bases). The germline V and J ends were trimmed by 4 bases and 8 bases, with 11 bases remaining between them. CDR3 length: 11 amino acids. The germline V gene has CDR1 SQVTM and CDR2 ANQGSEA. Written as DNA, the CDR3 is TGCAGCGTTGGAAGGGGGGGAGAAGCTTTCTTT. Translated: CSVGRGGEAFF.

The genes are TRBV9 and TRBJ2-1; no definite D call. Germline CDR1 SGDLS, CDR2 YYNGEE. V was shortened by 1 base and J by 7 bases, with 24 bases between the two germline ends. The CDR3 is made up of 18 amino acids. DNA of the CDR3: TGTGCCAGCAGCGTATCGGCCGAAAAAAATACTCCTAGGAATGAGCAGTTCTTC. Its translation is CASSVSAEKNTPRNEQFF.

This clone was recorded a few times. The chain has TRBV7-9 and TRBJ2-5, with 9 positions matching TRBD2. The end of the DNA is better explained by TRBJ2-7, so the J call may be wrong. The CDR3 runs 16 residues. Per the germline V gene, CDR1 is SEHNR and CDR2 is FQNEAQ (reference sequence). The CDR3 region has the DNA TGTGCCAGCAGCTTAAGATTCCTAGCGGGACCCGGCGAGCAGTACTTC. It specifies CASSLRFLAGPGEQYF.

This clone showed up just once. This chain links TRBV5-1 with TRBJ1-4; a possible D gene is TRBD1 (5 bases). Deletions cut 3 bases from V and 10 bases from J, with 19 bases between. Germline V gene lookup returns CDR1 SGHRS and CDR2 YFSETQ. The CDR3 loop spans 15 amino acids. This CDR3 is CASSSGREGPGKLFF. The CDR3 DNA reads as TGCGCCAGCAGCTCCGGCAGGGAAGGTCCTGGAAAACTGTTTTTT.

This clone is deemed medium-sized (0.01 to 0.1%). The CDR3 nucleotides read TGTGCCATCAGTCCCGGGGGGCTAGCGGGGACGGATACGCAGTATTTT. Protein sequence: CAISPGGLAGTDTQYF. The chain is built from TRBV10-3 and TRBJ2-3; 9 nucleotides match TRBD2. The CDR3 runs to 16 residues. CDR1 ENHRY and CDR2 SYGVKD come from the germline V gene. V lost 5 bases and J lost 6; bases outside the gene matches: 12.

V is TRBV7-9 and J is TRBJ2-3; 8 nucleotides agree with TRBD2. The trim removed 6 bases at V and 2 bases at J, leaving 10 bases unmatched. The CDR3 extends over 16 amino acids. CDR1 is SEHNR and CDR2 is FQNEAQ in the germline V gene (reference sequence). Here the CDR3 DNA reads TGTGCCAGCAGAGGGACAAAGCGGGGGACCACAGATACGCAGTATTTT. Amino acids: CASRGTKRGTTDTQYF.

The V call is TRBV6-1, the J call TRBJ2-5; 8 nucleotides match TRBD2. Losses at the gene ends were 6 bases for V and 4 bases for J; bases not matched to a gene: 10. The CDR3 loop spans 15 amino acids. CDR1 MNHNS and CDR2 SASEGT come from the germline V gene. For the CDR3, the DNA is TGTGCCAGCAGCCGGGGACTAGGTATCGGAGAGACCCAGTACTTC. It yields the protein CASSRGLGIGETQYF.

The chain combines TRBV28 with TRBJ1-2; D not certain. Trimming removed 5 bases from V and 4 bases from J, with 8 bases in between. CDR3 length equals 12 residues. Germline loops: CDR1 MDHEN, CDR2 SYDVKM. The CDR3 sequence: CASSKGGYGYTF. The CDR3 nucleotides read TGTGCCAGCAGTAAGGGAGGCTATGGCTACACCTTC.

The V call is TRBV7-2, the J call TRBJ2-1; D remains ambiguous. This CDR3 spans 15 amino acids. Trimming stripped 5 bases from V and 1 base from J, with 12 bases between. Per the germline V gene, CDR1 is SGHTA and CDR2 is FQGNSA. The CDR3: CASSAYDWSYNEQFF. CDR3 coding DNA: TGTGCCAGCAGCGCCTACGACTGGTCCTACAATGAGCAGTTCTTC. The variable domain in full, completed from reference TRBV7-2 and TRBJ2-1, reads GAGVSQSPSNKVTEKGKDVELRCDPISGHTALYWYRQSLGQGLEFLIYFQGNSAPDKSGLPSDRFSAERTGGSVSTLTIQRTQQEDSAVYLCASSAYDWSYNEQFFGPGTRLTVL.

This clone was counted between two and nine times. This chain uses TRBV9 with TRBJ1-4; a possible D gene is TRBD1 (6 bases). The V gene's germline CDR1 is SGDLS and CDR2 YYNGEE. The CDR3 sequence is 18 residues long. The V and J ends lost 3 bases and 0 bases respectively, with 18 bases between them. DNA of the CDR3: TGTGCCAGCAGCGCCCGGGGGGCGAGGGGCGCAACTAATGAAAAACTGTTTTTT. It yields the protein CASSARGARGATNEKLFF.

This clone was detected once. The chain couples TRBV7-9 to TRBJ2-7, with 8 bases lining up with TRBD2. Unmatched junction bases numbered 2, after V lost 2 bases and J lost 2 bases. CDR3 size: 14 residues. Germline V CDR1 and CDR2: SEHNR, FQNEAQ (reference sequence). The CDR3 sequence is CASSLSGGPYEQYF. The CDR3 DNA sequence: TGTGCCAGCAGCTTAAGCGGGGGCCCCTACGAGCAGTACTTC.

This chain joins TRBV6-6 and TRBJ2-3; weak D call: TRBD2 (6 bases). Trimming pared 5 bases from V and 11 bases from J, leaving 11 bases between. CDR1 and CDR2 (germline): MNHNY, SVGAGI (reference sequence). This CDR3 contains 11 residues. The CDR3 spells CASSPLAKQYF. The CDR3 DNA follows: TGTGCCAGCAGTCCTCTAGCGAAGCAGTATTTT.